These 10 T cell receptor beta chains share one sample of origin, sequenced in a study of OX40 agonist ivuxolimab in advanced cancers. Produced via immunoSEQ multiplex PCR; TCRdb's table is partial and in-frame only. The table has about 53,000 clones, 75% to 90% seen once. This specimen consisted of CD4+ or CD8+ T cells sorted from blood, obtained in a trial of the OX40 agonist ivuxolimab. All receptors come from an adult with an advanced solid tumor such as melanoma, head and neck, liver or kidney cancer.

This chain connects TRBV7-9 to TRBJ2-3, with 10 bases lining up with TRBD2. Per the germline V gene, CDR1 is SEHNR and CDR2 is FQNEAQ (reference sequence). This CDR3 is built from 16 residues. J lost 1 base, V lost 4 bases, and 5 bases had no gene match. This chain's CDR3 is CASSSLAGEGTDTQYF. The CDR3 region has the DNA TGTGCCAGCAGCTCTCTAGCGGGAGAGGGCACAGATACGCAGTATTTT.

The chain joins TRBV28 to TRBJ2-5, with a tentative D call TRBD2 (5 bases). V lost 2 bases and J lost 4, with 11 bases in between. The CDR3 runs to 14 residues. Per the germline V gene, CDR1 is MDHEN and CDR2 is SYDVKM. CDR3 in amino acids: CASSLVARAETQYF. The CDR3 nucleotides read TGTGCCAGCAGTTTAGTCGCGCGGGCAGAGACCCAGTACTTC.

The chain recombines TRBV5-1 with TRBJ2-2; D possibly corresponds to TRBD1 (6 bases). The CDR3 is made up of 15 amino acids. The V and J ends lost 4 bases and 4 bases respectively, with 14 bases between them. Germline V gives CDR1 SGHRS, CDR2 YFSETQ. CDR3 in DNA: TGCGCCAGCAGCCGAACCGGGACATCCACCGGGGAGCTGTTTTTT. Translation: CASSRTGTSTGELFF.

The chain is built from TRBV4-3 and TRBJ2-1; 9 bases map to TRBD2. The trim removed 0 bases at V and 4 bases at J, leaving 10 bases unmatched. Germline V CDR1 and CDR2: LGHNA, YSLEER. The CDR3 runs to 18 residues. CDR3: CASSQDPSGSGGYNEQFF. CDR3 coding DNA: TGCGCCAGCAGCCAAGACCCCTCTGGTAGCGGGGGTTACAATGAGCAGTTCTTC.

The CDR3 loop is CASSLALGNTEAFF. DNA of the CDR3: TGTGCCAGCAGCTTAGCGTTGGGGAACACTGAAGCTTTCTTT. The chain couples TRBV11-2 to TRBJ1-1; the D is unclear. Germline-derived CDR1 and CDR2 are SGHAT and FQNNGV. This CDR3 region has 14 residues. Trimming removed 1 base at V and 1 base at J, with 7 bases between.

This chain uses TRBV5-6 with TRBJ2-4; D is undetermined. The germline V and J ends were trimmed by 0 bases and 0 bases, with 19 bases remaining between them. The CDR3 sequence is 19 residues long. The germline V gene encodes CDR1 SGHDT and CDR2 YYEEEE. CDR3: CASSLAEAREGRAKNIQYF. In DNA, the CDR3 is TGTGCCAGCAGCTTGGCCGAGGCCAGAGAAGGTAGAGCCAAAAACATTCAGTACTTC. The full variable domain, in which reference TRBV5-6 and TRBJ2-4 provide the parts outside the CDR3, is DAGVTQSPTHLIKTRGQQVTLRCSPKSGHDTVSWYQQALGQGPQFIFQYYEEEERQRGNFPDRFSGHQFPNYSSELNVNALLLGDSALYLCASSLAEAREGRAKNIQYFGAGTRLSVL.

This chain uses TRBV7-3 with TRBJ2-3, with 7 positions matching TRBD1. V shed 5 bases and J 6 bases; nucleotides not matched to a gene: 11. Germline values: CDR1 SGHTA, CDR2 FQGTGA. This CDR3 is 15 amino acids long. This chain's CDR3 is CASSPQGQLWDTQYF. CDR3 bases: TGTGCCAGCAGCCCCCAGGGACAGCTATGGGATACGCAGTATTTT.

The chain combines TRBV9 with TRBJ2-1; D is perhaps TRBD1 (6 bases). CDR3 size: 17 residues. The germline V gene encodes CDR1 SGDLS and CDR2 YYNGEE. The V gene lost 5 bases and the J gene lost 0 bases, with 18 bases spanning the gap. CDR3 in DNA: TGTGCCAGCAGTAGGACAGTTATACCTAGCTCCTACAATGAGCAGTTCTTC. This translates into CASSRTVIPSSYNEQFF.

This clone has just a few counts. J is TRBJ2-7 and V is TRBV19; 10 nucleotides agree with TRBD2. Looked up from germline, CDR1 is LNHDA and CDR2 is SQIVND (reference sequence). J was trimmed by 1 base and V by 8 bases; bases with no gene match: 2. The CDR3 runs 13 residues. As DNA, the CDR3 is TGTGCCAGTCAACTAGCGGGGTCCTACGAGCAGTACTTC. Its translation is CASQLAGSYEQYF.

The CDR3 is CASSRLADTIMNEQFF. CDR3 DNA: TGCGCCAGCAGCCGACTAGCCGATACTATTATGAATGAGCAGTTCTTC. This chain connects TRBV4-1 to TRBJ2-1; 7 bases agree with TRBD2. Germline CDR1 MGHRA, CDR2 YSYEKL. This CDR3 contains 16 residues. Trimming cost V 4 bases and J 7 bases; bases outside gene matches: 13.